This T cell receptor beta chain emerged from a study of blood T cell repertoires in COVID-19. This clone was recorded a few times. Per the authors' pipeline: Researchers report that nucleated cell counts were estimated from reference gene primer amplification. Produced via immunoSEQ multiplex PCR; TCRdb's table is partial and in-frame only. From that table come the V and J calls and clone size; the DNA was used to work out D and trimming. The table has under 25,000 clones, about nine tenths seen once. From germline, CDR1 is LNHDA and CDR2 SQIVND (reference sequence). V was shortened by 5 bases and J by 2 bases, with 10 bases between the two germline ends. CDR3 length equals 13 residues.

This receptor was taken from a woman in her sixties or seventies with active COVID-19. Sequencing was carried out using peripheral blood. The chain employs TRBV19 and TRBJ2-7; D uncertain. The DNA for the CDR3 is TGTGCCAGTAGTCAGAACACCCCCTACGAGCAGTACTTC. This codes for CASSQNTPYEQYF.